A single sample gave rise to the 2 T cell receptor beta chains below, sequenced in a study of T-cell memory formation after mild COVID-19. TCRdb reprocessed the 5' RACE reads via MiXCR and lists one record per CDR3 protein. The sample lists 150,000 or so distinct CDR3 sequences, approximately 14% seen once, with 12% to 15% in the top ten. Material for sequencing was PBMCs or a T cell subset sorted from them (not recorded which). These receptors originate from an adult woman who had mild COVID-19 (a few samples of this study predate the infection). Cell type and time point are not known.

This chain joins TRBV7-1 and TRBJ2-7; 7 positions match TRBD1. TRBV7-1 is noted as an ORF with a role that remains uncertain. With V trimmed by 3 bases and J by 2 bases, 4 bases remained unmatched. The CDR3 sequence is 14 residues long. The CDR3 spells CASSSTGFAYEQYF. The CDR3 DNA sequence: TGTGCCAGCAGCTCGACAGGGTTCGCCTACGAGCAGTACTTC.

V usage is TRBV7-3 and J usage is TRBJ2-7; D is unclear. Germline loops: CDR1 SGHTA, CDR2 FQGTGA. Trimming took 5 bases from V and 7 from J, leaving 15 bases between them. CDR3 length: 13 amino acids. This CDR3 reads CASSPGVQGEQYF. Written as DNA, the CDR3 is TGTGCCAGCAGCCCTGGGGTCCAAGGGGAGCAGTACTTC.